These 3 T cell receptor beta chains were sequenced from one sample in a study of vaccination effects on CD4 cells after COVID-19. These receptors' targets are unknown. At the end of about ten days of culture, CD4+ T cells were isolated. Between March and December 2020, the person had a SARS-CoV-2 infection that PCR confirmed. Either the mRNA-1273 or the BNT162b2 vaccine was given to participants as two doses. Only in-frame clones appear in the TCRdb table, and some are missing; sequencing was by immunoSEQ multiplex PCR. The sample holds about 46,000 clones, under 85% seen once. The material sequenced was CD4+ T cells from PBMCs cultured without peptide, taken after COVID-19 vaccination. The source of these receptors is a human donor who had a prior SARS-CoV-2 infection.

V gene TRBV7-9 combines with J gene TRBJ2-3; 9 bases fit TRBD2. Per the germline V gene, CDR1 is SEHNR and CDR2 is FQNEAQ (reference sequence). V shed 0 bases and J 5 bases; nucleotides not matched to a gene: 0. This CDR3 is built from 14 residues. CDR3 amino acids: CASSLASGRDTQYF. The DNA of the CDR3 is TGTGCCAGCAGCTTAGCTAGCGGGAGAGATACGCAGTATTTT.

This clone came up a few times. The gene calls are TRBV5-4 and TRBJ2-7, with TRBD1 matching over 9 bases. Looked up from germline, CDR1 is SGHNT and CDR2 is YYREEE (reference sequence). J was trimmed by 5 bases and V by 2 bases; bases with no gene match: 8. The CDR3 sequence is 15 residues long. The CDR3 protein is CASSLKTGGGHEQYF. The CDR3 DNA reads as TGTGCCAGCAGCTTAAAAACAGGGGGCGGACACGAGCAGTACTTC.

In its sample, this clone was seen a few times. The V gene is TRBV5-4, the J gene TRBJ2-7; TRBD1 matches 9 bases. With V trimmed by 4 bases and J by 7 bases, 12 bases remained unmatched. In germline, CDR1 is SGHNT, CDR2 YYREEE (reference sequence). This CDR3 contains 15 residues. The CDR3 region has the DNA TGTGCCAGCAGCAATAGGGACAGGGCAGAGGGGGAGCAGTACTTC. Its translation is CASSNRDRAEGEQYF.